These 15 T cell receptor beta chains originate from one sample sequenced in a study of beta chain features in type 1 diabetes. Study-wide points: Shorter TCRB CDR3s, moderately but significantly so, marked every one of the four CD4+ subsets in Type 1 diabetes patients.

The sequenced template was cDNA made from the entire isolated RNA. Here immunoSEQ multiplex PCR was the method, and the copy in TCRdb shows in-frame clones only, minus some. Altogether 350,000 to 450,000 clones are present, roughly 12% being singletons, with the ten largest covering around 0.0099%. Their antigen targets remain unknown. The specimen sequenced was naive CD4+ T cells from blood. Receptors originate from a woman aged 18-29 years with type 1 diabetes.

This clone has only a few counts. This sequence joins TRBV7-9 and TRBJ1-4, with 9 bases fitting TRBD1. Germline CDR1 is SEHNR and CDR2 is FQNEAQ (reference sequence). V shed 4 bases, J shed 7 bases, and the junction held 4 bases outside the gene matches. The CDR3 has 14 residues. CDR3 protein: CASSSDRGGEKLFF. CDR3 sequence (DNA): TGTGCCAGCAGCTCGGACAGGGGAGGTGAAAAACTGTTTTTT. The entire variable domain, with the rest obtained from reference TRBV7-9 and TRBJ1-4, is as follows: DTGVSQNPRHKITKRGQNVTFRCDPISEHNRLYWYRQTLGQGPEFLTYFQNEAQLEKSRLLSDRFSAERPKGSFSTLEIQRTEQGDSAMYLCASSSDRGGEKLFFGSGTQLSVL.

CDR3: CASSFDILNTEAFF. DNA for the CDR3: TGTGCCAGCAGCTTCGACATTTTGAACACTGAAGCTTTCTTT. J is TRBJ1-1 and V is TRBV7-9; D is unresolved. The CDR3 runs to 14 residues. V was shortened by 3 bases and J by 0 bases, with 8 bases between the two germline ends. The germline V gene has CDR1 SEHNR and CDR2 FQNEAQ (reference sequence).

V usage is TRBV6-6 and J usage is TRBJ2-7; perhaps TRBD2 as D (5 bases). The CDR3 totals 12 residues. Germline V lookup: CDR1 MNHNY, CDR2 SVGAGI (reference sequence). V lost 6 bases to trimming and J lost 3 bases, with 9 bases between them. CDR3 in amino acids: CASRTGIYEQYF. CDR3 sequence (DNA): TGTGCCAGCAGAACCGGGATCTACGAGCAGTACTTC.

This clone was seen only once. The V gene is TRBV28, the J gene TRBJ1-2; D remains ambiguous. Germline V gene sequence: CDR1 MDHEN, CDR2 SYDVKM. The CDR3 is 14 residues long. With 6 bases removed from V and 7 bases from J, the gap between germline ends came to 18 bases. CDR3 bases: TGTGCCAGCAGCGACCCTCCCGACACTAGTGGCTACACCTTC. It codes for CASSDPPDTSGYTF.

The chain uses TRBV5-4 and TRBJ2-2; D unclear. The CDR3 loop spans 15 amino acids. Trimming removed 0 bases at V and 1 base at J, with 7 bases between. Germline CDR1 SGHNT, CDR2 YYREEE (reference sequence). In DNA, the CDR3 is TGTGCCAGCAGCTTGGCCGTAGAGAACACCGGGGAGCTGTTTTTT. Translating gives CASSLAVENTGELFF.

The chain has TRBV28 and TRBJ2-1; 11 positions match TRBD2. The CDR3 spans 17 residues. V lost 5 bases and J lost 4; bases outside the gene matches: 10. Germline V gives CDR1 MDHEN, CDR2 SYDVKM. The DNA of the CDR3 is TGTGCCAGCAGTCCCCTAATCACTAGCGGGGGATACAATGAGCAGTTCTTC. This codes for CASSPLITSGGYNEQFF.

The rearrangement uses TRBV10-3 and TRBJ1-5; possibly TRBD1 for D (5 bases). The length of the CDR3 is 13 residues. Trimming removed 6 bases at V and 5 bases at J, with 11 bases between. Germline CDR1 is ENHRY and CDR2 is SYGVKD. The CDR3 coding sequence is TGTGCCATCAGCCGGGGGGTCGATCAGCCCCAGCATTTT. It encodes CAISRGVDQPQHF.

This chain connects TRBV4-2 to TRBJ2-7; possibly TRBD1 for D (6 bases). Germline CDR1 is LGHNA and CDR2 is YNFKEQ. Trimming removed 3 bases from V and 3 bases from J, with 9 bases in between. CDR3 size: 13 residues. In DNA, the CDR3 is TGTGCCAGCAGCCAGCCAGGGGACTACGAGCAGTACTTC. It is translated as CASSQPGDYEQYF.

To note about this clone: Other DNA sequences in this sample translate to the same CDR3. The chain has TRBV5-1 and TRBJ2-3, with TRBD1 matching over 9 bases. Germline V gives CDR1 SGHRS, CDR2 YFSETQ. The CDR3 loop spans 13 amino acids. V was pared by 4 bases and J by 6 bases, with 3 bases of the junction left unmatched. In DNA, the CDR3 is TGCGCCAGCAGCCTTGACAGGGGGGATACGCAGTATTTT. This gives the protein CASSLDRGDTQYF. Variable domain in full (rest from reference TRBV5-1 and TRBJ2-3): KAGVTQTPRYLIKTRGQQVTLSCSPISGHRSVSWYQQTPGQGLQFLFEYFSETQRNKGNFPGRFSGRQFSNSRSEMNVSTLELGDSALYLCASSLDRGDTQYFGPGTRLTVL.

This chain connects TRBV12-5 to TRBJ2-7; the match to TRBD1 covers 7 bases. V lost 4 bases, J lost 5 bases, and 5 bases stayed unmatched. Looked up from germline, CDR1 is LGHNT and CDR2 is FRNRAP. This CDR3 is 13 amino acids long. The CDR3 region is CASGYRGRDEQYF. DNA of the CDR3: TGTGCTAGTGGTTACAGGGGCAGGGACGAGCAGTACTTC.

In this sample, this clone turned up a few times. The V call is TRBV6-6, the J call TRBJ2-1, with 11 bases lining up with TRBD2. This CDR3 spans 16 amino acids. Germline trimming cut 6 bases from V and 2 bases from J; bases unmatched to any gene: 6. Germline V gene data show CDR1 as MNHNY and CDR2 as SVGAGI (reference sequence). This chain's CDR3 is CASSAGTSGPYNEQFF. CDR3 DNA sequence: TGTGCCAGCAGCGCCGGGACTAGCGGACCCTACAATGAGCAGTTCTTC.

J is TRBJ1-1 and V is TRBV9; D is unclear. V was cut by 5 bases and J by 4 bases, with 9 bases left in between. The CDR3 loop spans 12 amino acids. Germline V gives CDR1 SGDLS, CDR2 YYNGEE. CDR3: CASSLVSTEAFF. CDR3 coding DNA: TGTGCCAGCAGTTTAGTTAGCACTGAAGCTTTCTTT.

The rearrangement joins TRBV10-3 to TRBJ2-7; D unresolved. This CDR3 has 14 amino acids. V was trimmed by 6 bases and J by 0 bases, leaving 12 bases between them. In germline, CDR1 is ENHRY, CDR2 SYGVKD. The CDR3 coding sequence is TGTGCCATCAGGGCTCTCTCAACCTCCTACGAGCAGTACTTC. This translates into CAIRALSTSYEQYF.

This clone was seen only a few times. This chain links TRBV18 with TRBJ2-5; D not resolved. V was trimmed by 2 bases and J by 3 bases, leaving 7 bases between them. Germline CDR1 is KGHSH and CDR2 is LQKENI. The CDR3 is 13 amino acids. CDR3 sequence reads: CASSPGQEETQYF. The CDR3 coding sequence is TGTGCCAGCTCACCAGGGCAGGAAGAGACCCAGTACTTC.

This clone was seen more than once but under ten times. The genes are TRBV25-1 and TRBJ1-2; 9 positions agree with TRBD1. Looked up from germline, CDR1 is MGHDK and CDR2 is SYGVNS. J was trimmed by 8 bases and V by 5 bases; bases with no gene match: 12. This CDR3 has 15 amino acids. Written as DNA, the CDR3 is TGTGCCAGCAGTCTTGCAGGGGGACAGGGATCCGGCTACACCTTC. It is translated as CASSLAGGQGSGYTF.